This entry lists 30 T cell receptor beta chains sequenced from one sample in a study of blood T cell repertoires in COVID-19. Assay used: immunoSEQ multiplex PCR; TCRdb lists only in-frame clones, some missing. The sample lists roughly 69,000 clones, about four fifths occurring once. Sequencing was performed on PBMCs or T cells enriched from blood (not recorded which). These receptor sequences come from a woman in her 40s with acute COVID-19.

J is TRBJ2-1 and V is TRBV9; 7 bases line up with TRBD2. J lost 9 bases, V lost 0 bases, and 9 bases had no gene match. The CDR3 runs 15 residues. Per germline, CDR1 SGDLS and CDR2 YYNGEE. For the CDR3, the DNA is TGTGCCAGCAGCGTAGGGGAGGGTTCCCTAATTGAGCAGTTCTTC. Translated: CASSVGEGSLIEQFF.

The chain uses TRBV27 and TRBJ2-1, with a possible D match to TRBD2 (8 bases). Germline V gene data show CDR1 as MNHEY and CDR2 as SMNVEV (reference sequence). The CDR3 extends over 17 amino acids. V lost 5 bases and J 9 bases, leaving 26 bases between the germline ends. DNA of the CDR3: TGTGCCAGCAGTCCCTCGGGAGGGGGCGACATCCAAGGTGAGCAGTTCTTC. Translation: CASSPSGGGDIQGEQFF.

V gene TRBV3-1 (or the pseudogene TRBV3-2) combines with J gene TRBJ2-7; a possible D gene is TRBD1 (5 bases). Per germline, CDR1 LGHDT and CDR2 YNNKEL (reference sequence). Trimming removed 2 bases from V and 9 bases from J, with 23 bases in between. This CDR3 has 16 amino acids. The CDR3 loop is CASSQRARQNTAGQYF. The CDR3 nucleotides are TGTGCCAGCAGCCAAAGAGCGCGACAGAATACCGCCGGGCAGTACTTC.

The chain recombines TRBV19 with TRBJ1-4, with TRBD1 matching over 8 bases. There are 13 residues in the CDR3. CDR1 is LNHDA and CDR2 is SQIVND in the germline V gene (reference sequence). V shed 5 bases, J shed 11 bases, and the junction held 7 bases outside the gene matches. The DNA of the CDR3 is TGTGCCAGTAGTGGACAGGGAGGGATTAAACTGTTTTTT. Protein: CASSGQGGIKLFF. Full variable domain (missing parts from reference TRBV19 and TRBJ1-4): DGGITQSPKYLFRKEGQNVTLSCEQNLNHDAMYWYRQDPGQGLRLIYYSQIVNDFQKGDIAEGYSVSREKKESFPLTVTSAQKNPTAFYLCASSGQGGIKLFFGSGTQLSVL.

The chain recombines TRBV3-1 (or the pseudogene TRBV3-2) with TRBJ2-7; D unclear. Germline V lookup: CDR1 LGHDT, CDR2 YNNKEL (reference sequence). This CDR3 region has 12 residues. Trimming removed 3 bases from V and 5 bases from J, with 8 bases in between. The CDR3 spells CASSQVEDEQYF. The CDR3 region has the DNA TGTGCCAGCAGCCAGGTAGAGGACGAGCAGTACTTC.

The rearrangement uses TRBV2 and TRBJ1-1; 9 bases match TRBD1. Germline trimming cut 11 bases from V and 4 bases from J; bases unmatched to any gene: 8. The length of the CDR3 is 13 residues. CDR1 and CDR2 from the germline V gene are SNHLY and FYNNEI. CDR3 bases: TGTGCCGTCCGGACAGGGGTAATCACTGAAGCTTTCTTT. This gives the protein CAVRTGVITEAFF. Together with reference TRBV2 and TRBJ1-1, the CDR3 gives the full variable domain: EPEVTQTPSHQVTQMGQEVILRCVPISNHLYFYWYRQILGQKVEFLVSFYNNEISEKSEIFDDQFSVERPDGSNFTLKIRSTKLEDSAMYFCAVRTGVITEAFFGQGTRLTVV.

The rearrangement links TRBV9 to TRBJ2-2; D unresolved. Germline lookup yields CDR1 SGDLS and CDR2 YYNGEE. V was clipped by 4 bases and J by 4 bases, with 14 bases between them. There are 15 residues in the CDR3. The chain's CDR3 is CASSLREETTGELFF. CDR3 in DNA: TGTGCCAGCAGCTTGAGAGAGGAGACCACCGGGGAGCTGTTTTTT.

V usage is TRBV12-3 or TRBV12-4 and J usage is TRBJ1-4; D possibly corresponds to TRBD1 (6 bases). Between the trimmed V and J ends, which lost 4 bases and 7 bases, there was a span of 10 bases. The length of the CDR3 is 13 residues. This CDR3 is CASSSLGAEKLFF. As DNA, the CDR3 is TGTGCCAGCAGTTCTCTGGGGGCTGAAAAACTGTTTTTT.

The chain couples TRBV3-1 (or the pseudogene TRBV3-2) to TRBJ2-3; maybe TRBD1 (6 bases). Trimming removed 1 base at V and 3 bases at J, with 11 bases between. Looked up from germline, CDR1 is LGHDT and CDR2 is YNNKEL (reference sequence). The CDR3 spans 15 residues. The CDR3 reads CASSQGRGWTDTQYF. In nucleotides, the CDR3 is TGTGCCAGCAGCCAAGGTAGGGGGTGGACAGATACGCAGTATTTT.

This clone is labeled medium-sized. This sequence joins TRBV6-7 and TRBJ2-1; 14 bases align to TRBD2. TRBV6-7 is given ORF status, its function remaining uncertain. CDR3 length: 16 amino acids. Trimming cost V 0 bases and J 5 bases; bases outside gene matches: 0. CDR3 sequence: CASSYSGLAGDNEQFF. The CDR3 nucleotides are TGTGCCAGCAGTTACTCGGGACTAGCGGGAGACAATGAGCAGTTCTTC.

The V gene is TRBV5-4, the J gene TRBJ1-5, with D maybe TRBD1 (5 bases). Germline V gene lookup returns CDR1 SGHNT and CDR2 YYREEE (reference sequence). The V and J ends lost 4 bases and 5 bases respectively, with 10 bases between them. The CDR3 has 13 amino acids. The DNA for the CDR3 is TGTGCCAGCAGCCTCGGGGGAGATCAGCCCCAGCATTTT. Protein: CASSLGGDQPQHF. Full variable domain (outside the CDR3, taken from reference TRBV5-4 and TRBJ1-5): ETGVTQSPTHLIKTRGQQVTLRCSSQSGHNTVSWYQQALGQGPQFIFQYYREEENGRGNFPPRFSGLQFPNYSSELNVNALELDDSALYLCASSLGGDQPQHFGDGTRLSIL.

The chain has TRBV28 and TRBJ2-7; tentative D call: TRBD1 (6 bases). There are 13 residues in the CDR3. Trimming pared 2 bases from V and 2 bases from J, leaving 7 bases between. Germline CDR1 and CDR2: MDHEN and SYDVKM. This CDR3 is CASSLRDTYEQYV. The CDR3 DNA reads TGTGCCAGCAGTTTAAGGGACACCTACGAGCAGTACGTC.

The chain carries TRBV28 and TRBJ1-1, with D possibly TRBD1 on 5 matching bases. Trimming pared 3 bases from V and 8 bases from J, leaving 10 bases between. Germline values: CDR1 MDHEN, CDR2 SYDVKM. This CDR3 region has 12 residues. The DNA for the CDR3 is TGTGCCAGCAGTTTGGCGCAGGGAGAAGCTTTCTTT. As protein: CASSLAQGEAFF.

Worth noting for this clone: A read error may account for a junction end that differs from germline. J is TRBJ1-4 and V is TRBV28; D is perhaps TRBD1 (6 bases). The CDR3 length is 11 residues. The germline CDR1 and CDR2 sequences are MDHEN and SYDVKM. The CDR3 nucleotides read TGTGCCAGCAGTTTCAGGGGCGAGGAGATTTTT. Amino acids: CASSFRGEEIF.

This chain uses TRBV5-1 with TRBJ1-2; 7 bases fit TRBD1. V gave up 4 bases and J gave up 4 bases; unmatched junction bases: 4. Germline assignment: CDR1 SGHRS and CDR2 YFSETQ. The CDR3 is 13 residues long. The CDR3 here is CASSPDRVYGYTF. The DNA of the CDR3 is TGCGCCAGCAGCCCCGACAGGGTCTATGGCTACACCTTC.

This clone was counted a single time. This chain uses TRBV29-1 with TRBJ1-1; a weak D match, TRBD1 (5 bases). The length of the CDR3 is 12 residues. The V end was cut by 7 bases, the J end by 1 base, with 10 bases between. Germline lookup yields CDR1 SQVTM and CDR2 ANQGSEA. The CDR3 coding sequence is TGCAGCGGGGGAGGGGCGAACACTGAAGCTTTCTTT. Its translation is CSGGGANTEAFF.

This clone was observed once. This chain links TRBV19 with TRBJ2-7; 8 positions agree with TRBD1. The CDR3 covers 13 residues. Unmatched junction bases numbered 0, after V lost 1 base and J lost 4 bases. CDR1 and CDR2 from the germline V gene are LNHDA and SQIVND (reference sequence). CDR3 residues: CASSIGTGYEQYV. The CDR3, as DNA: TGTGCCAGTAGTATAGGGACAGGGTACGAGCAGTACGTC.

The rearrangement uses TRBV5-4 and TRBJ2-1, with no clear D. V lost 0 bases to trimming and J lost 9 bases, with 7 bases between them. CDR1 is SGHNT and CDR2 is YYREEE in the germline V gene (reference sequence). The CDR3 has 12 amino acids. The CDR3 spells CASSLVGGEQFF. The CDR3 nucleotides read TGTGCCAGCAGCTTGGTAGGCGGTGAGCAGTTCTTC.

This chain links TRBV15 with TRBJ2-1; 7 nucleotides agree with TRBD1. The ends lost 2 bases at V and 6 bases at J; junction bases unmatched: 4. This CDR3 has 14 amino acids. The germline V gene has CDR1 LNHNV and CDR2 YYDKDF (reference sequence). The CDR3 DNA is TGTGCCACCAGCAGACTCAGGGGGTCCAATGAGCAGTTCTTC. It translates to CATSRLRGSNEQFF.

This clone came up a few times. V is TRBV7-7 and J is TRBJ1-6; perhaps TRBD1 as D (6 bases). Germline CDR1 is SSHAT and CDR2 is FNYEAQ (reference sequence). This CDR3 has 13 residues. V was clipped by 5 bases and J by 5 bases, with 7 bases between them. The CDR3 DNA follows: TGTGCCAGCAGCCGGGACAATAATTCACCCCTCCACTTT. Translation gives CASSRDNNSPLHF. Based on the CDR3 plus reference TRBV7-7 and TRBJ1-6, the full variable domain is GAGVSQSPRYKVTKRGQDVTLRCDPISSHATLYWYQQALGQGPEFLTYFNYEAQPDKSGLPSDRFSAERPEGSISTLTIQRTEQRDSAMYRCASSRDNNSPLHFGNGTRLTVT.

The J gene is TRBJ2-1, the V gene TRBV18, with 15 positions matching TRBD2. The CDR3 contains 19 residues. The V gene's germline CDR1 is KGHSH and CDR2 LQKENI. Trimming took 4 bases from V and 4 from J; bases not matched to a gene: 11. CDR3 DNA sequence: TGTGCCAGCTCACTTTCCGGGACTAGCGGGAGGTCCGAGTACAATGAGCAGTTCTTC. Residues: CASSLSGTSGRSEYNEQFF. Combining the CDR3 with reference TRBV18 and TRBJ2-1 gives the whole variable domain NAGVMQNPRHLVRRRGQEARLRCSPMKGHSHVYWYRQLPEEGLKFMVYLQKENIIDESGMPKERFSAEFPKEGPSILRIQQVVRGDSAAYFCASSLSGTSGRSEYNEQFFGPGTRLTVL.

In DNA form, the CDR3 reads TGTGCCAGCAGGATTCGGACATATAGCAATCAGCCCCAGCATTTT. It codes for CASRIRTYSNQPQHF. The chain uses TRBV6-5 and TRBJ1-5; a weak D match, TRBD1 (5 bases). This CDR3 spans 15 amino acids. From germline, CDR1 is MNHEY and CDR2 SVGAGI. Trimming shortened V by 6 bases and J by 0 bases, and 12 bases separated the two germline ends.

This clone was recorded once. This chain connects TRBV15 to TRBJ1-4; 8 bases line up with TRBD1. V lost 8 bases and J lost 8; bases outside the gene matches: 7. Looked up from germline, CDR1 is LNHNV and CDR2 is YYDKDF (reference sequence). CDR3 length: 13 amino acids. CDR3 loop: CATGQGKGEKLFF. The DNA of the CDR3 is TGTGCCACCGGACAGGGCAAAGGAGAAAAACTGTTTTTT.

This clone was recorded a few times. The rearrangement links TRBV19 to TRBJ2-1, with 13 bases fitting TRBD2. The CDR3 runs 16 residues. V shed 5 bases and J 10 bases; nucleotides not matched to a gene: 11. Germline-derived CDR1 and CDR2 are LNHDA and SQIVND (reference sequence). The CDR3 reads CASSPGTSGIWAEQFF. CDR3 bases: TGTGCCAGTAGTCCAGGGACTAGCGGGATTTGGGCCGAGCAGTTCTTC. Full variable domain (outside the CDR3, taken from reference TRBV19 and TRBJ2-1): DGGITQSPKYLFRKEGQNVTLSCEQNLNHDAMYWYRQDPGQGLRLIYYSQIVNDFQKGDIAEGYSVSREKKESFPLTVTSAQKNPTAFYLCASSPGTSGIWAEQFFGPGTRLTVL.

Only one count was recorded for this clone. V is TRBV6-1 and J is TRBJ2-2; 13 bases align to TRBD2. This CDR3 contains 18 residues. The V and J ends lost 4 bases and 1 base, in that order; junction bases with no gene match: 6. Germline V CDR1 and CDR2: MNHNS, SASEGT. This CDR3 reads CASSAVTSGGQNTGELFF. CDR3 nucleotides: TGTGCCAGCAGTGCCGTGACTAGCGGGGGGCAGAACACCGGGGAGCTGTTTTTT.

This clone was counted a single time. The CDR3 protein is CASSDTGRVVSYF. CDR3 sequence (DNA): TGCGCCAGCAGTGACACAGGACGGGTCGTATCGTACTTC. The chain is built from TRBV10-2 and TRBJ2-7, with D possibly matching TRBD1 (5 bases). The CDR3 sequence is 13 residues long. The ends were cut back, 3 bases at V and 12 bases at J, with 18 bases in the middle. The germline V gene has CDR1 WSHSY and CDR2 SAAADI.

V is TRBV27 and J is TRBJ1-2, with 9 nucleotides matching TRBD1. This CDR3 spans 15 amino acids. Germline CDR1 reads MNHEY; CDR2 reads SMNVEV (reference sequence). J was trimmed by 2 bases and V by 4 bases; bases with no gene match: 5. The DNA for the CDR3 is TGTGCCAGCAGTTGGTCGGGACAGGGAAACTATGGCTACACCTTC. It yields the protein CASSWSGQGNYGYTF.

This clone was found once. The J gene is TRBJ2-1, the V gene TRBV19, with 8 nucleotides matching TRBD2. This CDR3 contains 14 residues. The J segment lost 9 bases and the V segment lost 2 bases, leaving 6 bases of the junction unmatched. The germline CDR1 and CDR2 sequences are LNHDA and SQIVND (reference sequence). CDR3 in amino acids: CASSITSGLGEQFF. In DNA, the CDR3 is TGTGCCAGTAGTATAACTAGCGGCCTGGGTGAGCAGTTCTTC. Supplemented by reference TRBV19 and TRBJ2-1, the full variable domain reads DGGITQSPKYLFRKEGQNVTLSCEQNLNHDAMYWYRQDPGQGLRLIYYSQIVNDFQKGDIAEGYSVSREKKESFPLTVTSAQKNPTAFYLCASSITSGLGEQFFGPGTRLTVL.

This clone was detected only a few times. The rearrangement uses TRBV7-8 and TRBJ2-7; TRBD1 matches 8 bases. V lost 1 base, J lost 4 bases, and 9 bases stayed unmatched. The CDR3 runs to 16 residues. The germline CDR1 and CDR2 sequences are SGHVS and FQNEAQ. The CDR3 nucleotides read TGTGCCAGCAGCTTAGGAACCGGGACAGGTCTTTACGAGCAGTACGTC. It yields the protein CASSLGTGTGLYEQYV.

This clone was seen more than once but under ten times. This sequence joins TRBV12-3 or TRBV12-4 and TRBJ2-7; 8 bases line up with TRBD1. Trimming removed 5 bases from V and 7 bases from J; junction bases left unmatched: 7. The CDR3 totals 13 residues. CDR3 sequence (DNA): TGTGCCAGCAGTCAGGGGACAGGCAGAGAGCAGTACTTC. It encodes CASSQGTGREQYF.